This section outlines one TCR beta chain sequence together with its context. The source of the sample is a study of blood T cell repertoires in COVID-19. In the study overall: Collection of acute and convalescent COVID-19 samples took place in the United States, Italy and Spain. In each case, the material was cDNA or gDNA derived from T cells, B-cell-depleted T cells, or PBMCs.

Germline V CDR1 and CDR2: SGHAT, FQNNGV. Between the trimmed V and J ends, which lost 6 bases and 5 bases, there was a span of 7 bases. This CDR3 region has 12 residues. Authors' processing steps: Nucleated cell number was recorded as an estimate derived from reference gene primer amplification. Clones were read by immunoSEQ multiplex PCR, and TCRdb kept only the in-frame ones, dropping some. That table supplies the V and J calls and clone size; D and trimming were determined from the DNA. The sample has 45,000 to 55,000 clones; just over 90% are singletons. The J gene is TRBJ2-2, the V gene TRBV11-2; unclear D gene. The TCR sequence derives from a woman in her 40s with active COVID-19. Sequencing was performed on peripheral blood. The CDR3 sequence is CASSDFTGELFF. CDR3 sequence (DNA): TGTGCCAGCAGTGACTTTACCGGGGAGCTGTTTTTT.